These 21 T cell receptor beta chains came from one sample sequenced in a study of T cell changes during pregnancy in multiple sclerosis. The repertoire was sequenced with immunoSEQ multiplex PCR; TCRdb's copy has only in-frame clones and lacks some. The data show about 30,000 clones, 90% seen once. Specimen: CD4+ T cells from peripheral blood mononuclear cells, collected in the second trimester of pregnancy. The source of these receptors is a female donor in good health, enrolled as a control in a pregnancy study.

The chain has TRBV5-1 and TRBJ1-1; TRBD1 is a possible D gene (6 bases). CDR3 length: 15 residues. The germline V gene encodes CDR1 SGHRS and CDR2 YFSETQ. Trimming removed 3 bases at V and 1 base at J, with 13 bases between. CDR3 bases: TGCGCCAGCAGCTCTCGGGGGGGGCCGAACACTGAAGCTTTCTTT. Protein: CASSSRGGPNTEAFF.

The chain uses TRBV29-1 and TRBJ1-2, with TRBD1 matching over 8 bases. V lost 1 base, J lost 6 bases, and 10 bases stayed unmatched. This CDR3 spans 15 amino acids. Germline CDR1 is SQVTM and CDR2 is ANQGSEA. CDR3 nucleotides: TGCAGCGTTGAAGTAGTCGCGGACAGGGAGAATGGCTACACCTTC. Translating gives CSVEVVADRENGYTF.

The rearrangement links TRBV9 to TRBJ2-2; D is perhaps TRBD2 (6 bases). The CDR3 runs to 16 residues. Deletions cut 2 bases from V and 5 bases from J, with 16 bases between. Germline V CDR1 and CDR2: SGDLS, YYNGEE. The CDR3 is CASSVTGRRETGELFF. The CDR3 DNA reads as TGTGCCAGCAGCGTGACCGGGAGAAGAGAGACCGGGGAGCTGTTTTTT.

The rearrangement joins TRBV29-1 to TRBJ1-5; perhaps TRBD1 as D (5 bases). Germline CDR1 and CDR2: SQVTM and ANQGSEA. The CDR3 has 14 residues. V gave up 4 bases and J gave up 1 base, with 11 bases separating them. In nucleotides, the CDR3 is TGCAGCGTTGCCCGGGCAGGGAGCAATCAGCCCCAGCATTTT. It specifies CSVARAGSNQPQHF.

This clone has a single count. The V call is TRBV7-8, the J call TRBJ1-2, with TRBD1 matching over 7 bases. V shed 0 bases, J shed 2 bases, and the junction held 3 bases outside the gene matches. The CDR3 extends over 15 amino acids. Germline lookup yields CDR1 SGHVS and CDR2 FQNEAQ. CDR3 region: CASSLALQGNYGYTF. The CDR3 region has the DNA TGTGCCAGCAGCTTAGCGCTACAGGGGAACTATGGCTACACCTTC. The full variable domain, rest sourced from reference TRBV7-8 and TRBJ1-2, is GAGVSQSPRYKVAKRGQDVALRCDPISGHVSLFWYQQALGQGPEFLTYFQNEAQLDKSGLPSDRFFAERPEGSVSTLKIQRTQQEDSAVYLCASSLALQGNYGYTFGSGTRLTVV.

J is TRBJ2-2 and V is TRBV27, with D possibly TRBD1 on 5 matching bases. The CDR3 has 13 amino acids. The V and J ends lost 5 bases and 4 bases respectively, with 8 bases between them. The germline V gene has CDR1 MNHEY and CDR2 SMNVEV (reference sequence). CDR3 bases: TGTGCCAGCAGTCAGGGTATCACCGGGGAGCTGTTTTTT. Protein sequence: CASSQGITGELFF.

CDR3 amino acids: CASGLGQGEDSPLHF. The CDR3 DNA reads as TGTGCTAGTGGTCTCGGACAGGGGGAAGATTCACCCCTCCACTTT. The chain has TRBV12-5 and TRBJ1-6; TRBD1 aligns across 10 bases. V lost 5 bases to trimming and J lost 8 bases; unmatched junction nucleotides: 6. The CDR3 consists of 15 residues. Per the germline V gene, CDR1 is LGHNT and CDR2 is FRNRAP.

This chain connects TRBV11-2 to TRBJ2-4; no clear D gene. The CDR3 is 13 residues long. Germline lookup yields CDR1 SGHAT and CDR2 FQNNGV. V was clipped by 4 bases and J by 0 bases, with 4 bases between them. The DNA of the CDR3 is TGTGCCAGCAGCTCTCTAGCCAAAAACATTCAGTACTTC. As protein: CASSSLAKNIQYF.

The sample holds a few counts of this clone. This rearrangement joins TRBV2 to TRBJ1-1; D uncertain. The CDR3 length is 12 residues. Germline lookup yields CDR1 SNHLY and CDR2 FYNNEI. Deletions cut 6 bases from V and 5 bases from J, with 10 bases between. The CDR3 loop is CASSRGMTEAFF. As DNA, the CDR3 is TGTGCCAGCAGCCGGGGTATGACTGAAGCTTTCTTT.

This clone was observed once. The chain links TRBV30 to TRBJ1-6; 10 bases align to TRBD1. The V gene's germline CDR1 is GTSNPN and CDR2 SVGIG (reference sequence). After removal of 1 base from V and 10 bases from J, the junction contained 7 bases not matched to a gene. CDR3 length: 15 amino acids. Here the CDR3 DNA reads TGTGCCTGGAGTGAAAGGACAGGGGGTAGCTCACCCCTCCACTTT. Protein product: CAWSERTGGSSPLHF.

The CDR3 loop reads CASILPRDRDYGYTF. The DNA of the CDR3 is TGTGCCAGCATCCTCCCCCGGGACAGGGACTATGGCTACACCTTC. J is TRBJ1-2 and V is TRBV6-4; 9 nucleotides line up with TRBD1. CDR3 size: 15 residues. V trimming: 7 bases; J trimming: 3 bases; junction bases outside the gene matches: 9. Germline CDR1 reads MRHNA; CDR2 reads SNTAGT.

The CDR3 reads CASGDKGGGRSYNEQFF. The CDR3 region has the DNA TGTGCCAGCGGAGACAAGGGCGGGGGGAGATCCTACAATGAGCAGTTCTTC. The genes are TRBV9 and TRBJ2-1; 8 positions agree with TRBD2. This CDR3 comprises 17 residues. J was trimmed by 1 base and V by 7 bases; bases with no gene match: 13. CDR1 is SGDLS and CDR2 is YYNGEE in the germline V gene.

This rearrangement joins TRBV29-1 to TRBJ2-7; the match to TRBD2 covers 11 bases. This CDR3 has 13 amino acids. After removal of 4 bases from V and 1 base from J, the junction contained 0 bases not matched to a gene. Germline values: CDR1 SQVTM, CDR2 ANQGSEA. The CDR3 DNA reads as TGCAGCGTTGGACTAGCGGGATCCTACGAGCAGTACTTC. Its protein is CSVGLAGSYEQYF.

This chain joins TRBV29-1 and TRBJ2-3; 7 nucleotides agree with TRBD2. With V trimmed by 6 bases and J by 2 bases, 11 bases remained unmatched. The CDR3 covers 15 residues. From germline, CDR1 is SQVTM and CDR2 ANQGSEA. Here the CDR3 reads CSVGKAGISTDTQYF. Written as DNA, the CDR3 is TGCAGCGTGGGAAAAGCGGGGATATCCACAGATACGCAGTATTTT.

The genes are TRBV6-6 and TRBJ2-1, with 9 bases lining up with TRBD1. The CDR3 totals 14 residues. Germline assignment: CDR1 MNHNY and CDR2 SVGAGI (reference sequence). V was pared by 5 bases and J by 3 bases, with 2 bases of the junction left unmatched. The CDR3 protein is CASSGTGLYNEQFF. CDR3 nucleotide sequence: TGTGCCAGCAGTGGGACAGGGCTCTACAATGAGCAGTTCTTC.

The chain couples TRBV28 to TRBJ1-1; D remains unclear. The CDR3 runs 13 residues. CDR1 is MDHEN and CDR2 is SYDVKM in the germline V gene. Trimming removed 4 bases from V and 3 bases from J, with 9 bases in between. DNA of the CDR3: TGTGCCAGCAGTTCGAGGGTTGACACTGAAGCTTTCTTT. Amino acid sequence: CASSSRVDTEAFF. The full variable domain, completed using reference TRBV28 and TRBJ1-1, is DVKVTQSSRYLVKRTGEKVFLECVQDMDHENMFWYRQDPGLGLRLIYFSYDVKMKEKGDIPEGYSVSREKKERFSLILESASTNQTSMYLCASSSRVDTEAFFGQGTRLTVV.

The chain is built from TRBV27 and TRBJ1-1; tentatively, D is TRBD1 (6 bases). The CDR3 is 15 amino acids. Germline V gives CDR1 MNHEY, CDR2 SMNVEV (reference sequence). The V end lost 4 bases, the J end lost 6 bases, and 18 bases lay between the germline ends. CDR3 in amino acids: CASSSQTRGPAEAFF. The CDR3 DNA reads as TGTGCCAGCAGTTCTCAAACCAGGGGTCCGGCTGAAGCTTTCTTT.

The V call is TRBV5-1, the J call TRBJ2-3; 11 bases are shared with TRBD2. CDR1 and CDR2 (germline): SGHRS, YFSETQ. The CDR3 has 19 residues. V gave up 3 bases and J gave up 0 bases; unmatched junction bases: 12. The CDR3 nucleotides read TGCGCCAGCAGCTCTGGGCTAGCGGGGGGCGGAGCTAGCACAGATACGCAGTATTTT. This translates into CASSSGLAGGGASTDTQYF.

This clone has a handful of counts. The chain combines TRBV5-1 with TRBJ2-7, with TRBD2 matching 13 bases. The V gene end was trimmed by 4 bases and the J gene end by 2 bases; junction bases not matched to a gene: 15. CDR1 is SGHRS and CDR2 is YFSETQ in the germline V gene. There are 19 residues in the CDR3. This CDR3 is CASSRLPLAGGTNTYEQYF. CDR3 bases: TGCGCCAGCAGCCGCCTCCCACTAGCGGGGGGGACCAATACCTACGAGCAGTACTTC.

V and J are TRBV5-1 and TRBJ2-3; D is possibly TRBD2 (6 bases). The CDR3 is 14 amino acids. Between the trimmed V and J ends, which lost 0 bases and 3 bases, there was a span of 8 bases. Germline V CDR1 and CDR2: SGHRS, YFSETQ. This chain's CDR3 is CASSLGGRTDTQYF. In DNA form, the CDR3 reads TGCGCCAGCAGCTTGGGGGGGAGGACAGATACGCAGTATTTT.

This chain connects TRBV29-1 to TRBJ2-5; 7 positions agree with TRBD1. This CDR3 comprises 16 residues. Germline V lookup: CDR1 SQVTM, CDR2 ANQGSEA. V shed 2 bases and J 2 bases; nucleotides not matched to a gene: 11. CDR3 residues: CSVEYVTGELQETQYF. In nucleotides, the CDR3 is TGCAGCGTTGAATATGTTACAGGGGAATTACAAGAGACCCAGTACTTC.